This note documents a single T cell receptor (beta chain) sequence. The data originate from a study of blood T cell repertoires in COVID-19. Profiled with immunoSEQ multiplex PCR; TCRdb holds only in-frame clones, not every one. The sample yields 15,000 to 17,000 clones, under 80% seen once. Germline CDR1 reads SGHRS; CDR2 reads YFSETQ. V dropped 2 bases and J dropped 7 bases, with 10 bases sitting between them. This CDR3 is 14 amino acids long. The receptor comes from a man between 65 and 85 years old with active or convalescent COVID-19. This sequence joins TRBV5-1 and TRBJ1-6; D might be TRBD1 (5 bases). Material for sequencing was peripheral blood. The CDR3 reads CASSFGQENSPLHF. The CDR3 DNA reads TGCGCCAGCAGCTTTGGACAAGAAAATTCACCCCTCCACTTT.